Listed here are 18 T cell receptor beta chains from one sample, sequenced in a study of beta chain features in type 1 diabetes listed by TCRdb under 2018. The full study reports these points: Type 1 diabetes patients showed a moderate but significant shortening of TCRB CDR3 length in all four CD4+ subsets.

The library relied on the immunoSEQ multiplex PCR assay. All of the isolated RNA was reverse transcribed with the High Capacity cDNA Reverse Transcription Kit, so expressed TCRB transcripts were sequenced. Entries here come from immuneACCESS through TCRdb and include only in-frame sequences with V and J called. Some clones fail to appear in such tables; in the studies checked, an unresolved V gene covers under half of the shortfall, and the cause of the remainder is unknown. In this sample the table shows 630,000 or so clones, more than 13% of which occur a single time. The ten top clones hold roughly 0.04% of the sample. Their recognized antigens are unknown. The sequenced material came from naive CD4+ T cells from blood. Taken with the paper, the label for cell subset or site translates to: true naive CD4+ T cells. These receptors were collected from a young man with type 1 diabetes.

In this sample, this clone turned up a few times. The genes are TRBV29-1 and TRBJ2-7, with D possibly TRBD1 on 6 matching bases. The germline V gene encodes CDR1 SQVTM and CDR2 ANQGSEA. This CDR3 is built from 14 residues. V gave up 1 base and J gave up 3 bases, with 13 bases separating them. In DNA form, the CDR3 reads TGCAGCGTTGAAGTGGGACAAGGTATCTACGAGCAGTACTTC. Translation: CSVEVGQGIYEQYF.

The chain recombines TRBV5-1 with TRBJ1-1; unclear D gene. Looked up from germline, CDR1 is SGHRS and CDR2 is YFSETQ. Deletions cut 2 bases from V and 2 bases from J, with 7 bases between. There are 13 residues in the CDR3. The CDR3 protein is CASSFSANTEAFF. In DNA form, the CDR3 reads TGCGCCAGCAGCTTTTCCGCTAACACTGAAGCTTTCTTT.

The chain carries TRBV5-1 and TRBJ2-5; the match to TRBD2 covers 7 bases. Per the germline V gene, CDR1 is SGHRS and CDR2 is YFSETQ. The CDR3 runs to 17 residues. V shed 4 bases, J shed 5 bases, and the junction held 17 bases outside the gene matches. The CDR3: CASSPASLAAGRETQYF. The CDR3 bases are TGCGCCAGCAGCCCGGCCTCTCTAGCGGCCGGGCGGGAGACCCAGTACTTC.

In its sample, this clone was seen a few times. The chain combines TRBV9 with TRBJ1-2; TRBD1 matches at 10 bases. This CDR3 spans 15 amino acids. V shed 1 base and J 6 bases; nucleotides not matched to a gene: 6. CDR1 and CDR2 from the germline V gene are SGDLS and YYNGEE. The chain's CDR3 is CASSVRIGTGDGYTF. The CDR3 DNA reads TGTGCCAGCAGCGTAAGGATCGGGACAGGGGATGGCTACACCTTC.

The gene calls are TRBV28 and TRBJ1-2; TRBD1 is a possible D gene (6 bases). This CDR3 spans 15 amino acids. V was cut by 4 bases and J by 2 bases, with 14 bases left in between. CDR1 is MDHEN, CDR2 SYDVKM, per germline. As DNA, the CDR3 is TGTGCCAGCAGTTCCCCTAGGGGGGGGAACTATGGCTACACCTTC. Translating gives CASSSPRGGNYGYTF.

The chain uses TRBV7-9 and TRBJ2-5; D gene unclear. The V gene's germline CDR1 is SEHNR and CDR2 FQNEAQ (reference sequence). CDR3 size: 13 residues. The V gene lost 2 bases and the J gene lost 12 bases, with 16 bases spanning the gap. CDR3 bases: TGTGCCAGCAGCTTACGAAGTATAGCAGAGAAGTACTTC. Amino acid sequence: CASSLRSIAEKYF.

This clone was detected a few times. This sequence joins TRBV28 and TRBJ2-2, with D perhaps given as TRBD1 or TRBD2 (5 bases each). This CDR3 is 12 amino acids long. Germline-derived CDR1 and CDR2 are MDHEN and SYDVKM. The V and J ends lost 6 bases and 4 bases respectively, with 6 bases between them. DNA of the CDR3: TGTGCCAGCAGGGGGGTCACCGGGGAGCTGTTTTTT. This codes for CASRGVTGELFF.

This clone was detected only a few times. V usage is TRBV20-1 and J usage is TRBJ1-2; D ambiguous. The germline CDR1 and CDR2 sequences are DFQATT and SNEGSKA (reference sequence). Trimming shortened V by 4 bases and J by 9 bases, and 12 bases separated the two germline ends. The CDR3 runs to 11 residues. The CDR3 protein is CSAIDRGSYTF. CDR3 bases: TGCAGTGCTATTGACCGAGGGAGCTACACCTTC.

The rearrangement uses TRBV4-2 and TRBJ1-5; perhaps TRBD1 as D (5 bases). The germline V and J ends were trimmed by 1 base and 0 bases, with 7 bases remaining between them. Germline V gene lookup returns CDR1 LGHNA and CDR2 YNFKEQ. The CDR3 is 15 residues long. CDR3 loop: CASSQGGTSNQPQHF. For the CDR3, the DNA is TGTGCCAGCAGCCAAGGGGGGACTAGCAATCAGCCCCAGCATTTT.

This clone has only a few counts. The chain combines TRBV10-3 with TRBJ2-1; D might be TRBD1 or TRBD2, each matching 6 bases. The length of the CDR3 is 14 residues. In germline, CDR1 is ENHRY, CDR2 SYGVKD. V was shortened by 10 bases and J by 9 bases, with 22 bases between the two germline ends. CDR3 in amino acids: CATQGPPSEGEQFF. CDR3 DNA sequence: TGTGCCACCCAGGGGCCTCCTTCGGAGGGTGAGCAGTTCTTC.

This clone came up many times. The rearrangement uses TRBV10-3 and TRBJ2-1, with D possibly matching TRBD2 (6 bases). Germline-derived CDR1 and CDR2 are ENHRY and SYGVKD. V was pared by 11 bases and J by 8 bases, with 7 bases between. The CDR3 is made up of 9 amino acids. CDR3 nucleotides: TGTGCCCCGGGGGATGAGCAGTTCTTC. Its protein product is CAPGDEQFF.

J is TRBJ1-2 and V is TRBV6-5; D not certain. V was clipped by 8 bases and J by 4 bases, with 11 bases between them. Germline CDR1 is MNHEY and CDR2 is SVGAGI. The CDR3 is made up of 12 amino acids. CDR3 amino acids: CASGDPIYGYTF. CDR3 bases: TGTGCCAGCGGGGATCCAATCTATGGCTACACCTTC.

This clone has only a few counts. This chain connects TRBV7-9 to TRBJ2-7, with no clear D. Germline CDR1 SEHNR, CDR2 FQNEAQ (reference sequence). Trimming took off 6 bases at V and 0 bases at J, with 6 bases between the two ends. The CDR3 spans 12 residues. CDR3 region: CASSSFSYEQYF. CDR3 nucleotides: TGTGCCAGCAGTTCCTTCTCCTACGAGCAGTACTTC.

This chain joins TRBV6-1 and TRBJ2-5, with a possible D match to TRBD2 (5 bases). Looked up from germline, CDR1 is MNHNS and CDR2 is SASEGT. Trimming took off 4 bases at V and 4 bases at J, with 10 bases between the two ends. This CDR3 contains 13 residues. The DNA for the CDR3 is TGTGCCAGCAGTGGGGAGCGTAGAGAGACCCAGTACTTC. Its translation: CASSGERRETQYF.

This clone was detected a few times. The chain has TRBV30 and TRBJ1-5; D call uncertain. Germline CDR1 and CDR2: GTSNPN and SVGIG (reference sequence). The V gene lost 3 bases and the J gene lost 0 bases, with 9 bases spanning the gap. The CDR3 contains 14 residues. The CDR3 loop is CAWRPKGSNQPQHF. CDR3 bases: TGTGCCTGGAGGCCCAAAGGTAGCAATCAGCCCCAGCATTTT.

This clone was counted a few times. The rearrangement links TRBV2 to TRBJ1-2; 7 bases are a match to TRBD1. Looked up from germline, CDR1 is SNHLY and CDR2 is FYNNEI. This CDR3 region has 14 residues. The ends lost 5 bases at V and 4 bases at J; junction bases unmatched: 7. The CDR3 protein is CASSPMTGSYGYTF. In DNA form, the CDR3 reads TGTGCCAGCAGTCCCATGACAGGGTCCTATGGCTACACCTTC.

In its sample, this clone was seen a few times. The CDR3 here is CASSSSGNRAYEQYF. CDR3 DNA: TGTGCCAGCAGCTCAAGCGGGAATAGGGCCTACGAGCAGTACTTC. The chain uses TRBV7-9 and TRBJ2-7; TRBD2 aligns across 7 bases. CDR1 and CDR2 (germline): SEHNR, FQNEAQ (reference sequence). V lost 4 bases, J lost 2 bases, and 8 bases stayed unmatched. The CDR3 totals 15 residues.

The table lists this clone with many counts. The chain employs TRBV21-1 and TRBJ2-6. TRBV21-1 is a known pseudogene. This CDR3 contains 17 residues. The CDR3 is CASSKEAQTSGANVLTF. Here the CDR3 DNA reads TGTGCCAGCAGCAAAGAGGCCCAAACCTCCGGGGCCAACGTCCTGACTTTC.